The 19 T cell receptor beta chains in this list originate from one sample, sequenced in a study of early T cells in non-severe SARS-CoV-2 infection. MiXCR, applied by TCRdb to the 5' RACE reads, yields one record per CDR3 protein. This table holds about 30,000 distinct CDR3 sequences, around 7% found once. Sequencing was carried out using whole blood. Receptors originate from an adult who was a healthcare worker with PCR-confirmed SARS-CoV-2 infection or an uninfected control (not recorded which).

V and J are TRBV20-1 and TRBJ2-1, with a tentative D call TRBD2 (6 bases). CDR3 size: 13 residues. V was clipped by 3 bases and J by 4 bases, with 10 bases between them. In germline, CDR1 is DFQATT, CDR2 SNEGSKA (reference sequence). The CDR3 reads CSASGRDYNEQFF. CDR3 nucleotide sequence: TGCAGTGCTAGCGGGAGAGATTACAATGAGCAGTTCTTC.

This clonotype was found many times. The V call is TRBV19, the J call TRBJ1-3, with D possibly matching TRBD1 (5 bases). The CDR3 consists of 15 residues. V lost 4 bases to trimming and J lost 1 base, with 11 bases between them. Germline CDR1 LNHDA, CDR2 SQIVND (reference sequence). DNA of the CDR3: TGTGCCAGTAGTAACAGGCCGACTTCTGGAAACACCATATATTTT. Translating it yields CASSNRPTSGNTIYF.

V and J are TRBV28 and TRBJ2-7; 8 nucleotides match TRBD1. This CDR3 has 14 residues. Germline V gives CDR1 MDHEN, CDR2 SYDVKM. The ends lost 4 bases at V and 5 bases at J; junction bases unmatched: 7. The CDR3 DNA sequence: TGTGCCAGCAGTTCCGGACAGGGATGGAACGAGCAGTACTTC. It encodes CASSSGQGWNEQYF.

This clonotype was picked up many times. The V gene is TRBV5-5, the J gene TRBJ2-2; 8 nucleotides align to TRBD2. The CDR3 covers 13 residues. Germline-derived CDR1 and CDR2 are SGHKS and YYEKEE (reference sequence). Trimming removed 4 bases from V and 7 bases from J; junction bases left unmatched: 3. CDR3 DNA sequence: TGTGCCAGCAGCCTAGGGACTAGCGGGGAGCTGTTTTTT. This codes for CASSLGTSGELFF. Full variable domain (missing parts from reference TRBV5-5 and TRBJ2-2): DAGVTQSPTHLIKTRGQQVTLRCSPISGHKSVSWYQQVLGQGPQFIFQYYEKEERGRGNFPDRFSARQFPNYSSELNVNALLLGDSALYLCASSLGTSGELFFGEGSRLTVL.

V usage is TRBV9 and J usage is TRBJ2-7; 7 positions match TRBD1. The germline V gene has CDR1 SGDLS and CDR2 YYNGEE. V trimming: 0 bases; J trimming: 4 bases; junction bases outside the gene matches: 7. This CDR3 spans 15 amino acids. The CDR3 DNA is TGTGCCAGCAGCGTAGGCCCGGGACAGAATTACGAGCAGTACTTC. Its protein is CASSVGPGQNYEQYF. The full variable domain, rest sourced from reference TRBV9 and TRBJ2-7, is DSGVTQTPKHLITATGQRVTLRCSPRSGDLSVYWYQQSLDQGLQFLIQYYNGEERAKGNILERFSAQQFPDLHSELNLSSLELGDSALYFCASSVGPGQNYEQYFGPGTRLTVT.

On this clonotype itself: At one end the junction does not follow the germline gene, possibly because of a read error. V usage is TRBV3-1 and J usage is TRBJ2-2; the D gene could be TRBD1 or TRBD2 (5 bases each). Germline V gives CDR1 LGHDT, CDR2 YNNKEL (reference sequence). The CDR3 totals 16 residues. DNA of the CDR3: TGTGCCAGCAGCCACACCGGGACCACGAACACCGGGAAGCTGTTTTTT. Residues: CASSHTGTTNTGKLFF.

In this sample, this clonotype turned up many times. The chain recombines TRBV3-1 with TRBJ2-1, with unresolved D. This CDR3 contains 15 residues. The germline CDR1 and CDR2 sequences are LGHDT and YNNKEL (reference sequence). V was clipped by 5 bases and J by 7 bases, with 18 bases between them. DNA for the CDR3: TGTGCCAGCAGCGATTTAGGTCTAGAAGGAAATGAGCAGTTCTTC. It encodes CASSDLGLEGNEQFF.

In its sample, this clonotype was seen many times. The chain uses TRBV27 and TRBJ2-6; the match to TRBD1 covers 7 bases. V shed 4 bases, J shed 4 bases, and the junction held 4 bases outside the gene matches. Germline loops: CDR1 MNHEY, CDR2 SMNVEV (reference sequence). The CDR3 contains 15 residues. CDR3 region: CASSSGQSGANVLTF. The CDR3 DNA reads TGTGCCAGCAGTTCGGGACAGTCGGGGGCCAACGTCCTGACTTTC.

This clonotype was seen a handful of times. The chain combines TRBV12-3 or TRBV12-4 with TRBJ2-2; either TRBD1 or TRBD2 may fit D (5 bases each). The V end was cut by 6 bases, the J end by 4 bases, with 15 bases between. The CDR3 is 15 amino acids. CDR3 sequence: CASSPRGGGTGELFF. In nucleotides, the CDR3 is TGTGCCAGCAGCCCCAGAGGTGGGGGCACCGGGGAGCTGTTTTTT.

This clonotype was counted at least ten times. The chain joins TRBV7-8 to TRBJ2-3, with a tentative D call TRBD2 (6 bases). The ends were cut back, 3 bases at V and 0 bases at J, with 10 bases in the middle. Germline lookup yields CDR1 SGHVS and CDR2 FQNEAQ. The length of the CDR3 is 15 residues. The CDR3: CASSFGTGSTDTQYF. CDR3 bases: TGTGCCAGCAGCTTTGGGACTGGGAGCACAGATACGCAGTATTTT.

At least ten counts were recorded for this clonotype. The chain combines TRBV5-4 with TRBJ2-1, with 11 bases aligning to TRBD2. The CDR3 loop spans 17 amino acids. In germline, CDR1 is SGHNT, CDR2 YYREEE (reference sequence). V shed 2 bases, J shed 5 bases, and the junction held 9 bases outside the gene matches. The CDR3 DNA sequence: TGTGCCAGCAGCTTTCGACCTAGCGGGGGGCCTAACAATGAGCAGTTCTTC. Its protein is CASSFRPSGGPNNEQFF.

This clonotype has at least ten counts. The chain is built from TRBV18 and TRBJ1-2; TRBD1 is a possible D gene (6 bases). CDR1 and CDR2 (germline): KGHSH, LQKENI. The V end was cut by 6 bases, the J end by 2 bases, with 7 bases between. The CDR3 is 12 residues long. CDR3 sequence reads: CASSQGNYGYTF. The CDR3 bases are TGTGCCAGCTCTCAGGGGAACTATGGCTACACCTTC.

Many counts were recorded for this clonotype. This sequence joins TRBV2 and TRBJ1-1; D gene ambiguous. Trimming stripped 4 bases from V and 6 bases from J, with 12 bases between. The CDR3 has 13 residues. CDR1 is SNHLY, CDR2 FYNNEI, per germline. CDR3 coding DNA: TGTGCCAGCAGTGTTGTTTTGGCTTCTGAAGCTTTCTTT. Encoded protein: CASSVVLASEAFF.

In its sample, this clonotype was seen many times. This sequence joins TRBV6-2 or TRBV6-3 and TRBJ2-7; 11 nucleotides line up with TRBD2. Unmatched junction bases numbered 6, after V lost 4 bases and J lost 1 base. This CDR3 contains 16 residues. Germline CDR1 is MNHEY and CDR2 is SVGEGT. The CDR3 DNA is TGTGCCAGCAGTTCCCCGGGACTAGCGGATTCCTACGAGCAGTACTTC. As protein: CASSSPGLADSYEQYF.

The chain recombines TRBV7-2 with TRBJ2-4; 11 bases are a match to TRBD1. The junction had 9 bases not matched to a gene; V was cut back by 5 bases and J by 0 bases. The CDR3 contains 18 residues. Germline CDR1 and CDR2: SGHTA and FQGNSA. CDR3 sequence reads: CASSPGQGAMLAKNIQYF. The CDR3 nucleotides read TGTGCCAGCAGCCCAGGACAGGGGGCTATGTTAGCCAAAAACATTCAGTACTTC. Variable domain in full (rest from reference TRBV7-2 and TRBJ2-4): GAGVSQSPSNKVTEKGKDVELRCDPISGHTALYWYRQSLGQGLEFLIYFQGNSAPDKSGLPSDRFSAERTGGSVSTLTIQRTQQEDSAVYLCASSPGQGAMLAKNIQYFGAGTRLSVL.

This clonotype has only a few counts. The DNA of the CDR3 is TGCAGCGTTGGATTTGGCGGGGAGCTGTTTTTT. It encodes CSVGFGGELFF. The chain uses TRBV29-1 and TRBJ2-2; D not resolved. V was pared by 4 bases and J by 7 bases, with 7 bases between. From germline, CDR1 is SQVTM and CDR2 ANQGSEA. This CDR3 spans 11 amino acids.

The chain has TRBV6-6 and TRBJ2-7; D gene ambiguous. Germline V lookup: CDR1 MNHNY, CDR2 SVGAGI (reference sequence). The CDR3 spans 13 residues. Trimming cost V 0 bases and J 5 bases, with 8 bases left between them. CDR3 residues: CASSYSRSDEQYF. In DNA form, the CDR3 reads TGTGCCAGCAGTTACTCGAGGTCGGACGAGCAGTACTTC.

This clonotype was seen a few times. The rearrangement joins TRBV7-9 to TRBJ2-7, with no clear D. Trimming removed 1 base from V and 2 bases from J, with 9 bases in between. The CDR3 extends over 14 amino acids. In germline, CDR1 is SEHNR, CDR2 FQNEAQ (reference sequence). The CDR3, as DNA: TGTGCCAGCAGCTTAGGGACCGGCACCTACGAGCAGTACTTC. This codes for CASSLGTGTYEQYF. The variable domain in full, completed from reference TRBV7-9 and TRBJ2-7, reads DTGVSQNPRHKITKRGQNVTFRCDPISEHNRLYWYRQTLGQGPEFLTYFQNEAQLEKSRLLSDRFSAERPKGSFSTLEIQRTEQGDSAMYLCASSLGTGTYEQYFGPGTRLTVT.

This clonotype was detected many times. This chain links TRBV7-2 with TRBJ2-5; possibly TRBD1 for D (6 bases). CDR1 and CDR2 (germline): SGHTA, FQGNSA. This CDR3 is 16 amino acids long. The V and J ends lost 0 bases and 2 bases respectively, with 13 bases between them. The CDR3 here is CASSLAQGGRQETQYF. DNA for the CDR3: TGTGCCAGCAGCTTAGCACAGGGTGGAAGACAAGAGACCCAGTACTTC.